Listed here is a single T cell receptor beta chain. Its antigen is unknown. The table came from immunoSEQ multiplex PCR; TCRdb's copy has only in-frame clones and leaves some out. The profile shows under 100,000 clones, roughly 80% of them singletons. These data come from a study of graft-versus-host responses after intestinal transplantation. Whole-study context: Transplant types were multivisceral, liver-intestinal, or isolated intestinal. Anti-thymocyte globulin induction was given to all recipients, followed by tacrolimus and steroids for two to four years.

The CDR3 is made up of 14 amino acids. Germline V CDR1 and CDR2: SGHRS, YFSETQ. V was pared by 3 bases and J by 6 bases, with 6 bases of the junction left unmatched. Study-level findings and limits: Investigators detected GvH clones in recipient marrow, with some emerging earlier in ileum or blood.

This sample comprised unstimulated CD4+ T cells sorted from spleen or lymph node cells, obtained before intestinal transplant. The V call is TRBV5-1, the J call TRBJ2-3; 8 bases match TRBD2. The source of this sequence is a human donor who received an intestinal transplant. The CDR3 DNA is TGCGCCAGCAGCTCTAGCGGGTCGGGGGATACGCAGTATTTT. The encoded protein is CASSSSGSGDTQYF. Filled out from reference TRBV5-1 and TRBJ2-3, the complete variable domain reads KAGVTQTPRYLIKTRGQQVTLSCSPISGHRSVSWYQQTPGQGLQFLFEYFSETQRNKGNFPGRFSGRQFSNSRSEMNVSTLELGDSALYLCASSSSGSGDTQYFGPGTRLTVL.